These 10 T cell receptor beta chains were all obtained from the same sample, sequenced in a study of spatial heterogeneity in lung cancer. One entry per CDR3 protein, called by TCRdb with MiXCR from the 5' RACE reads. The sample consists of about 24,000 distinct CDR3 sequences, around 3.2% of them appearing once. The time point denotes: sample taken at primary tumor resection. Sample: PBMCs, taken at surgery. These receptors originate from a female donor with early-stage non-small cell lung cancer.

The table lists this clonotype with many counts. The V call is TRBV7-8, the J call TRBJ2-5, with 11 bases lining up with TRBD1. The germline V gene has CDR1 SGHVS and CDR2 FQNEAQ. V was clipped by 3 bases and J by 5 bases; unmatched bases: 5. The CDR3 has 15 residues. The CDR3 DNA reads TGTGCCAGCAGCTTGGGGACAGGGGGATGGGAGACCCAGTACTTC. Translated: CASSLGTGGWETQYF.

This clonotype has at least ten counts. J is TRBJ2-7 and V is TRBV20-1, with 8 positions matching TRBD2. The germline CDR1 and CDR2 sequences are DFQATT and SNEGSKA (reference sequence). The CDR3 contains 14 residues. Losses at the gene ends were 6 bases for V and 2 bases for J; bases not matched to a gene: 9. The CDR3 is CSAPRGSGTYEQYF. The DNA for the CDR3 is TGCAGTGCACCTCGGGGTAGCGGGACCTACGAGCAGTACTTC.

This clonotype was recorded at least ten times. The chain joins TRBV3-1 to TRBJ2-2, with TRBD2 matching over 7 bases. This CDR3 contains 13 residues. Germline CDR1 and CDR2: LGHDT and YNNKEL (reference sequence). With V trimmed by 4 bases and J by 7 bases, 3 bases remained unmatched. CDR3 loop: CASSPGLIGELFF. For the CDR3, the DNA is TGTGCCAGCAGCCCGGGACTAATCGGGGAGCTGTTTTTT.

This clonotype was seen ten or more times. This chain uses TRBV10-1 with TRBJ2-1; TRBD2 matches 7 bases. Germline trimming cut 8 bases from V and 6 bases from J; bases unmatched to any gene: 7. The germline V gene has CDR1 WNHNN and CDR2 SYGVQD (reference sequence). This CDR3 comprises 13 residues. CDR3 nucleotides: TGCGCCAGCTCTACGGGAGGAATCAATGAGCAGTTCTTC. Translated: CASSTGGINEQFF.

This clonotype was recorded many times. The chain's CDR3 is CATSEWTSGFATDTQYF. The CDR3 coding sequence is TGTGCCACCAGCGAATGGACTAGCGGGTTTGCAACAGATACGCAGTATTTT. The chain carries TRBV15 and TRBJ2-3; TRBD2 aligns across 11 bases. The length of the CDR3 is 17 residues. After removal of 5 bases from V and 3 bases from J, the junction contained 10 bases not matched to a gene. The germline V gene has CDR1 LNHNV and CDR2 YYDKDF (reference sequence).

This clonotype was seen at least ten times. This chain connects TRBV7-9 to TRBJ1-2, with TRBD1 as a possible D gene (5 bases). Germline CDR1 SEHNR, CDR2 FQNEAQ (reference sequence). CDR3 length: 14 residues. Trimming cost V 5 bases and J 4 bases, with 14 bases left between them. CDR3: CASSQPGDSYGYTF. CDR3 in DNA: TGTGCCAGCAGCCAGCCGGGGGATAGCTATGGCTACACCTTC.

There are many counts of this clonotype. The rearrangement uses TRBV10-3 and TRBJ1-1; D gene unclear. Germline V gene data show CDR1 as ENHRY and CDR2 as SYGVKD. The germline V and J ends were trimmed by 3 bases and 3 bases, with 5 bases remaining between them. The CDR3 has 12 residues. In DNA form, the CDR3 reads TGTGCCATCAGTGACCGCCACACTGAAGCTTTCTTT. Amino acids: CAISDRHTEAFF.

This clonotype has at least ten counts. The chain carries TRBV10-3 and TRBJ2-3, with a possible D match to TRBD2 (6 bases). The germline V and J ends were trimmed by 4 bases and 4 bases, with 6 bases remaining between them. The germline V gene has CDR1 ENHRY and CDR2 SYGVKD. CDR3 length: 12 residues. The CDR3 DNA reads TGTGCCATCAGTGCTAGCGCAGATACGCAGTATTTT. It encodes CAISASADTQYF.

This clonotype is categorized as medium-sized (0.01 to 0.1%). The chain couples TRBV25-1 to TRBJ2-1, with 11 positions matching TRBD2. The CDR3 consists of 17 residues. Trimming took 0 bases from V and 4 from J; bases not matched to a gene: 5. CDR1 and CDR2 from the germline V gene are MGHDK and SYGVNS. The CDR3 DNA reads TGTGCCAGCAGTGAATATGAGGGACTAGCGGAGTACAATGAGCAGTTCTTC. It codes for CASSEYEGLAEYNEQFF.

This clonotype was observed at least ten times. This chain connects TRBV9 to TRBJ2-5; 7 positions agree with TRBD2. From germline, CDR1 is SGDLS and CDR2 YYNGEE. Trimming took 1 base from V and 1 from J; bases not matched to a gene: 4. The CDR3 has 15 residues. The CDR3 DNA sequence: TGTGCCAGCAGCGTATCGCCTAGCGGCCAAGAGACCCAGTACTTC. Protein sequence: CASSVSPSGQETQYF.